Below are 17 T cell receptor beta chains sequenced from a single sample in a study of T cell responses to AZD1222 COVID-19 vaccine. The assay was immunoSEQ multiplex PCR, and TCRdb's table has in-frame clones only and misses some. Counted here are about 97,000 clones, 70% to 90% occurring once; the ten biggest clones make up 2.8%. Material: peripheral blood, obtained on day 0 of AZD1222 vaccination. These receptors all come from an adult in good health.

The chain carries TRBV19 and TRBJ2-3; 7 bases are a match to TRBD1. Germline lookup yields CDR1 LNHDA and CDR2 SQIVND (reference sequence). This CDR3 has 14 amino acids. V was pared by 7 bases and J by 3 bases, with 7 bases of the junction left unmatched. CDR3 loop: CASNPTGVTDTQYF. The CDR3 coding sequence is TGTGCCAGTAACCCTACAGGGGTAACAGATACGCAGTATTTT.

The sample holds a few counts of this clone. The chain carries TRBV6-4 and TRBJ2-3; 9 bases map to TRBD2. Per the germline V gene, CDR1 is MRHNA and CDR2 is SNTAGT. The CDR3 contains 16 residues. After removal of 0 bases from V and 2 bases from J, the junction contained 3 bases not matched to a gene. The CDR3 loop reads CASSDSSGGHTDTQYF. CDR3 DNA sequence: TGTGCCAGCAGTGACTCTAGCGGGGGACACACAGATACGCAGTATTTT.

This clone was seen just once. The chain joins TRBV7-9 to TRBJ1-4; the D is unclear. V gave up 1 base and J gave up 8 bases, with 14 bases separating them. This CDR3 is built from 15 residues. Germline CDR1 reads SEHNR; CDR2 reads FQNEAQ (reference sequence). As DNA, the CDR3 is TGTGCCAGCAGCTTAGATCCCGCTCCCGTCGAAAAACTGTTTTTT. It encodes CASSLDPAPVEKLFF.

This clone was observed once. This sequence joins TRBV14 and TRBJ1-1; D unclear. This CDR3 region has 13 residues. V was trimmed by 3 bases and J by 2 bases, leaving 7 bases between them. Germline loops: CDR1 SGHDN, CDR2 FVKESK. CDR3: CASSQGFNTEAFF. In nucleotides, the CDR3 is TGTGCCAGCAGCCAGGGTTTTAACACTGAAGCTTTCTTT.

V usage is TRBV12-3 or TRBV12-4 and J usage is TRBJ1-2; tentative D call: TRBD1 (6 bases). There are 13 residues in the CDR3. Trimming took 2 bases from V and 8 from J, leaving 12 bases between them. CDR3 region: CASSLWGAGGYTF. CDR3 DNA: TGTGCCAGCAGTTTATGGGGGGCGGGCGGCTACACCTTC.

The CDR3: CASSFRRGLAKNIQYF. In nucleotides, the CDR3 is TGTGCCAGCAGTTTCCGCAGGGGCCTAGCCAAAAACATTCAGTACTTC. This sequence joins TRBV28 and TRBJ2-4; D possibly corresponds to TRBD1 (6 bases). Trimming pared 3 bases from V and 0 bases from J, leaving 12 bases between. CDR1 MDHEN and CDR2 SYDVKM come from the germline V gene. The CDR3 totals 16 residues. Based on the CDR3 plus reference TRBV28 and TRBJ2-4, the full variable domain is DVKVTQSSRYLVKRTGEKVFLECVQDMDHENMFWYRQDPGLGLRLIYFSYDVKMKEKGDIPEGYSVSREKKERFSLILESASTNQTSMYLCASSFRRGLAKNIQYFGAGTRLSVL.

The J gene is TRBJ2-1, the V gene TRBV28; 11 bases match TRBD2. Germline V CDR1 and CDR2: MDHEN, SYDVKM. The CDR3 consists of 15 residues. The J segment lost 7 bases and the V segment lost 2 bases, leaving 4 bases of the junction unmatched. CDR3 in amino acids: CASSLTSGGRNEQFF. As DNA, the CDR3 is TGTGCCAGCAGTTTAACTAGCGGGGGTCGGAATGAGCAGTTCTTC.

This sequence joins TRBV4-1 and TRBJ2-2; D possibly corresponds to TRBD1 (6 bases). Germline CDR1 reads MGHRA; CDR2 reads YSYEKL. V dropped 1 base and J dropped 7 bases, with 22 bases sitting between them. The CDR3 is made up of 18 amino acids. The CDR3 DNA follows: TGCGCCAGCAGCCAAGCCCCAGGGGTGGCTCTTGGTCACGGGGAGCTGTTTTTT. Translated, it gives CASSQAPGVALGHGELFF.

This clone has just a few counts. V usage is TRBV6-4 and J usage is TRBJ1-1; weak D call: TRBD1 (5 bases). V lost 4 bases and J lost 11, with 17 bases in between. The CDR3 loop spans 13 amino acids. Germline V gene sequence: CDR1 MRHNA, CDR2 SNTAGT. The CDR3 DNA sequence: TGTGCCAGCAGTGTTGAGGAGGGGCTCCCCGCTTTCTTT. Translating it yields CASSVEEGLPAFF.

The V gene is TRBV30, the J gene TRBJ1-5, with a tentative D call TRBD1 (6 bases). Trimming pared 3 bases from V and 7 bases from J, leaving 19 bases between. Germline V CDR1 and CDR2: GTSNPN, SVGIG (reference sequence). There are 15 residues in the CDR3. The CDR3 reads CAWSAQGGYEQPQHF. Written as DNA, the CDR3 is TGTGCCTGGAGCGCACAGGGAGGCTACGAACAGCCCCAGCATTTT.

The chain uses TRBV9 and TRBJ1-2, with D possibly being TRBD1 (5 bases). V was cut by 0 bases and J by 5 bases, with 11 bases left in between. This CDR3 has 14 amino acids. Germline loops: CDR1 SGDLS, CDR2 YYNGEE. CDR3 nucleotide sequence: TGTGCCAGCAGCGTAGGGGACCGACTGTATGGCTACACCTTC. Protein sequence: CASSVGDRLYGYTF.

DNA of the CDR3: TGTGCCAGCAGTTACGGACAGGGGGCCCCTAATCAGCCCCAGCATTTT. Protein: CASSYGQGAPNQPQHF. This rearrangement joins TRBV6-2 or TRBV6-3 to TRBJ1-5; 11 nucleotides match TRBD1. V dropped 2 bases and J dropped 4; count of bases not matched to a gene: 4. The CDR3 consists of 16 residues. Germline values: CDR1 MNHEY, CDR2 SVGEGT.

This chain's CDR3 is CATSDSTGTEAFF. The CDR3, as DNA: TGTGCCACCAGTGACTCGACAGGCACTGAAGCTTTCTTT. The chain is built from TRBV24-1 and TRBJ1-1, with D possibly TRBD1 on 6 matching bases. The CDR3 is 13 amino acids. V dropped 4 bases and J dropped 4 bases, with 9 bases sitting between them. Germline CDR1 is KGHDR and CDR2 is SFDVKD.

The chain has TRBV7-9 and TRBJ1-4, with TRBD1 matching over 12 bases. With V trimmed by 5 bases and J by 8 bases, 6 bases remained unmatched. Germline values: CDR1 SEHNR, CDR2 FQNEAQ (reference sequence). The CDR3 totals 15 residues. The CDR3 DNA is TGTGCCAGCAGCCAGGGACAGGGGGCGGGAGAAAAACTGTTTTTT. Amino acids: CASSQGQGAGEKLFF.

This clone was seen just once. The chain is built from TRBV11-3 and TRBJ2-3; TRBD2 might be the D (6 bases). Germline CDR1 SGHNT, CDR2 YENEEA. V was clipped by 0 bases and J by 2 bases, with 12 bases between them. CDR3 size: 16 residues. The CDR3 spells CASSLEGGLITDTQYF. The DNA of the CDR3 is TGTGCCAGCAGCTTAGAAGGAGGGCTGATCACAGATACGCAGTATTTT.

The V gene is TRBV4-3, the J gene TRBJ1-6; D is ambiguous. The CDR3 is made up of 15 amino acids. V was cut by 0 bases and J by 5 bases, with 8 bases left in between. In germline, CDR1 is LGHNA, CDR2 YSLEER. The CDR3 bases are TGCGCCAGCAGCCAAGATGTGCGGGATAATTCACCCCTCCACTTT. Its translation: CASSQDVRDNSPLHF.

This clone appeared once. The V and J genes are TRBV5-4 and TRBJ1-2; 8 nucleotides align to TRBD1. The CDR3 runs to 13 residues. CDR1 and CDR2 (germline): SGHNT, YYREEE (reference sequence). The V segment lost 2 bases and the J segment 6 bases; nucleotides outside the gene matches: 3. Here the CDR3 reads CASSLRQGNGYTF. For the CDR3, the DNA is TGTGCCAGCAGCTTAAGACAGGGGAATGGCTACACCTTC.